These 32 T cell receptor beta chains came from one sample sequenced in a study of T cell repertoires in cytomegalovirus infection. TCRdb re-called the reads with MiXCR, one entry per CDR3 protein. Here the sample spans just under 550,000 distinct CDR3 sequences, around 27% being singletons. Sequencing was carried out using PBMCs. All receptors derive from a human donor in good health (CMV status not recorded). Some clones in this sample may be carry-over from other donors' samples.

The V gene is TRBV28, the J gene TRBJ2-5; 10 bases match TRBD1. Per the germline V gene, CDR1 is MDHEN and CDR2 is SYDVKM. V lost 3 bases, J lost 6 bases, and 4 bases stayed unmatched. The CDR3 sequence is 14 residues long. Here the CDR3 DNA reads TGTGCCAGCAGTTTGACAGGGGGCGTAAAGACCCAGTACTTC. Translated: CASSLTGGVKTQYF. Supplemented by reference TRBV28 and TRBJ2-5, the full variable domain reads DVKVTQSSRYLVKRTGEKVFLECVQDMDHENMFWYRQDPGLGLRLIYFSYDVKMKEKGDIPEGYSVSREKKERFSLILESASTNQTSMYLCASSLTGGVKTQYFGPGTRLLVL.

The chain links TRBV3-1 to TRBJ2-2, with TRBD2 identical over 8 bases. The CDR3 contains 14 residues. CDR1 is LGHDT, CDR2 YNNKEL, per germline (reference sequence). J gave up 5 bases and V 5 bases, and 4 bases lay outside the gene matches. CDR3 in amino acids: CASSSERGTGELFF. In nucleotides, the CDR3 is TGTGCCAGCAGCTCAGAGCGGGGGACCGGGGAGCTGTTTTTT.

This chain links TRBV5-1 with TRBJ2-5; 14 nucleotides line up with TRBD2. Per germline, CDR1 SGHRS and CDR2 YFSETQ. The CDR3 length is 15 residues. With 4 bases clipped from V and 7 bases from J, the junction kept 6 bases outside the gene matches. CDR3 coding DNA: TGCGCCAGCAGCAAGGGACTAGCGGGAGTGGTGACCCAGTACTTC. Protein sequence: CASSKGLAGVVTQYF.

The genes are TRBV10-1 and TRBJ2-3; 8 nucleotides agree with TRBD2. The CDR3 has 15 amino acids. Looked up from germline, CDR1 is WNHNN and CDR2 is SYGVQD (reference sequence). V dropped 3 bases and J dropped 3; count of bases not matched to a gene: 5. The CDR3 protein is CASSESGRGTDTQYF. DNA of the CDR3: TGCGCCAGCAGTGAAAGCGGGAGAGGTACAGATACGCAGTATTTT.

The V call is TRBV29-1, the J call TRBJ2-3; D is possibly TRBD1 or TRBD2 (5 bases each). Trimming took off 3 bases at V and 0 bases at J, with 10 bases between the two ends. The CDR3 contains 14 residues. Germline V gives CDR1 SQVTM, CDR2 ANQGSEA. Written as DNA, the CDR3 is TGCAGCGTTGAGCCCGGGACCAGCACAGATACGCAGTATTTT. Protein sequence: CSVEPGTSTDTQYF.

This clonotype was observed once. The V gene is TRBV11-2, the J gene TRBJ2-7; no clear D. The length of the CDR3 is 14 residues. Trimming stripped 1 base from V and 2 bases from J, with 9 bases between. Looked up from germline, CDR1 is SGHAT and CDR2 is FQNNGV. The CDR3 coding sequence is TGTGCCAGCAGCTTAGGAGGCCGAACCTACGAGCAGTACGTC. Translated, it gives CASSLGGRTYEQYV.

This clonotype has a count of ten or more. V usage is TRBV7-2 and J usage is TRBJ2-3; tentatively, D is TRBD1 (6 bases). Trimming removed 5 bases at V and 0 bases at J, with 12 bases between. The germline gives CDR1 SGHTA, CDR2 FQGNSA. CDR3 size: 15 residues. CDR3 bases: TGTGCCAGCAGCCTTGACAGGATTAGCACAGATACGCAGTATTTT. It is translated as CASSLDRISTDTQYF. The whole variable domain, remainder taken from reference TRBV7-2 and TRBJ2-3, is GAGVSQSPSNKVTEKGKDVELRCDPISGHTALYWYRQSLGQGLEFLIYFQGNSAPDKSGLPSDRFSAERTGGSVSTLTIQRTQQEDSAVYLCASSLDRISTDTQYFGPGTRLTVL.

V and J are TRBV2 and TRBJ2-5; the D gene is possibly TRBD2 (6 bases). The CDR3 covers 18 residues. CDR1 and CDR2 from the germline V gene are SNHLY and FYNNEI. Trimming took off 4 bases at V and 1 base at J, with 22 bases between the two ends. CDR3 loop: CASSGGLGLKSSQETQYF. The CDR3 DNA is TGTGCCAGCAGTGGGGGTTTGGGACTCAAGTCGTCCCAAGAGACCCAGTACTTC.

The chain carries TRBV30 and TRBJ1-4; no clear D gene. CDR1 is GTSNPN and CDR2 is SVGIG in the germline V gene (reference sequence). Trimming stripped 5 bases from V and 4 bases from J, with 11 bases between. The CDR3 is 13 amino acids. DNA of the CDR3: TGTGCCTGGGCCATAGTTCTTAATGAAAAACTGTTTTTT. Its translation is CAWAIVLNEKLFF. Filled out from reference TRBV30 and TRBJ1-4, the complete variable domain reads SQTIHQWPATLVQPVGSPLSLECTVEGTSNPNLYWYRQAAGRGLQLLFYSVGIGQISSEVPQNLSASRPQDRQFILSSKKLLLSDSGFYLCAWAIVLNEKLFFGSGTQLSVL.

There are a few counts of this clonotype. The chain combines TRBV7-2 with TRBJ2-2; 7 bases are shared with TRBD1. CDR1 SGHTA and CDR2 FQGNSA come from the germline V gene. This CDR3 is 14 amino acids long. The J segment lost 2 bases and the V segment lost 10 bases, leaving 7 bases of the junction unmatched. The CDR3 is CATRGQINTGELFF. CDR3 in DNA: TGTGCCACCCGGGGACAGATTAACACCGGGGAGCTGTTTTTT.

This clonotype was detected ten times or more. CDR3 region: CASSNQAGTEAFF. CDR3 bases: TGTGCCAGCAGCAATCAGGCGGGCACTGAAGCTTTCTTT. The V call is TRBV7-8, the J call TRBJ1-1; D gene uncertain. The CDR3 is made up of 13 amino acids. Germline V gene sequence: CDR1 SGHVS, CDR2 FQNEAQ. The germline V and J ends were trimmed by 5 bases and 4 bases, with 11 bases remaining between them.

This clonotype was seen only a few times. This chain uses TRBV7-6 with TRBJ2-5; D possibly corresponds to TRBD1 (6 bases). The CDR3 runs 16 residues. Trimming left V 0 bases short and J 1 base short, with 12 bases between. In germline, CDR1 is SGHVS, CDR2 FNYEAQ. In nucleotides, the CDR3 is TGTGCCAGCAGCTTAGCGCATAGACAGGTCCAAGAGACCCAGTACTTC. This encodes CASSLAHRQVQETQYF.

In this sample, this clonotype turned up many times. V gene TRBV7-2 combines with J gene TRBJ1-1; D gene ambiguous. Germline values: CDR1 SGHTA, CDR2 FQGNSA. Trimming cost V 5 bases and J 8 bases, with 9 bases left between them. This CDR3 comprises 11 residues. The CDR3 DNA reads as TGTGCCAGCAGCCCCCGATCAGAAGCTTTCTTT. Its protein is CASSPRSEAFF. Looking up the rest from reference TRBV7-2 and TRBJ1-1 gives the full variable domain: GAGVSQSPSNKVTEKGKDVELRCDPISGHTALYWYRQSLGQGLEFLIYFQGNSAPDKSGLPSDRFSAERTGGSVSTLTIQRTQQEDSAVYLCASSPRSEAFFGQGTRLTVV.

The V and J genes are TRBV11-2 and TRBJ2-5; D possibly corresponds to TRBD2 (6 bases). The CDR3 runs to 15 residues. CDR1 is SGHAT, CDR2 FQNNGV, per germline. V shed 5 bases and J shed 7 bases, with 20 bases lying between them. CDR3 coding DNA: TGTGCCAGCAGCCCAGCTGCTAGGACTACGAGGACCCAGTACTTC. It codes for CASSPAARTTRTQYF.

This clonotype was recorded at least ten times. This rearrangement joins TRBV7-2 to TRBJ2-4; D unresolved. The length of the CDR3 is 13 residues. The germline V gene has CDR1 SGHTA and CDR2 FQGNSA. V lost 5 bases and J 6 bases, leaving 11 bases between the germline ends. CDR3 amino acids: CASSEYIPNIQYF. As DNA, the CDR3 is TGTGCCAGCAGCGAATATATCCCAAACATTCAGTACTTC.

In its sample, this clonotype was seen many times. The chain combines TRBV7-2 with TRBJ2-7, with D perhaps matching TRBD1 (6 bases). Germline lookup yields CDR1 SGHTA and CDR2 FQGNSA. This CDR3 is built from 15 residues. V gave up 3 bases and J gave up 3 bases, with 15 bases separating them. CDR3 nucleotides: TGTGCCAGCAGCTTTACACAGGGACCTAACTACGAGCAGTACTTC. It encodes CASSFTQGPNYEQYF.

This clonotype was detected only a few times. The chain recombines TRBV12-3 or TRBV12-4 with TRBJ2-7; D not certain. V lost 6 bases to trimming and J lost 0 bases, with 6 bases between them. CDR3 length: 12 residues. As DNA, the CDR3 is TGTGCCAGCAGCGGAGTCTCCTACGAGCAGTACTTC. Translated, it gives CASSGVSYEQYF.

This clonotype has a count of ten or more. This chain uses TRBV23-1 with TRBJ1-4; D might be TRBD1 (5 bases). TRBV23-1 is identified as an open reading frame with a role that is uncertain. This CDR3 comprises 15 residues. V was shortened by 6 bases and J by 10 bases, with 21 bases between the two germline ends. CDR3 amino acids: CASRFTAGRVGKLFF. CDR3 sequence (DNA): TGCGCCAGCAGATTCACAGCGGGACGGGTTGGAAAACTGTTTTTT.

The rearrangement uses TRBV7-9 and TRBJ1-4, with D unclear. The CDR3 is made up of 14 amino acids. V was pared by 6 bases and J by 1 base, with 9 bases between. Looked up from germline, CDR1 is SEHNR and CDR2 is FQNEAQ (reference sequence). The CDR3 spells CASSWVETNEKLFF. CDR3 sequence (DNA): TGTGCCAGCAGTTGGGTAGAAACTAATGAAAAACTGTTTTTT.

This chain connects TRBV6-1 to TRBJ2-7; D unresolved. The CDR3 is 13 amino acids. The V gene's germline CDR1 is MNHNS and CDR2 SASEGT. Between the trimmed V and J ends, which lost 5 bases and 2 bases, there was a span of 10 bases. The CDR3 sequence: CASSRDRPYEQYV. In DNA form, the CDR3 reads TGTGCCAGCAGTAGAGATCGTCCCTACGAGCAGTACGTC.

This clonotype was detected only a few times. The chain combines TRBV19 with TRBJ2-1; D is undetermined. The CDR3 totals 15 residues. V lost 3 bases and J lost 4, with 13 bases in between. Germline assignment: CDR1 LNHDA and CDR2 SQIVND (reference sequence). The CDR3 DNA is TGTGCCAGTAGTATTGGTCAGGTTGAGTACAATGAGCAGTTCTTC. It is translated as CASSIGQVEYNEQFF. The full variable domain, in which reference TRBV19 and TRBJ2-1 provide the parts outside the CDR3, is DGGITQSPKYLFRKEGQNVTLSCEQNLNHDAMYWYRQDPGQGLRLIYYSQIVNDFQKGDIAEGYSVSREKKESFPLTVTSAQKNPTAFYLCASSIGQVEYNEQFFGPGTRLTVL.

This clonotype came up a few times. This chain links TRBV7-2 with TRBJ2-4; D ambiguous. The CDR3 extends over 14 amino acids. Trimming removed 5 bases from V and 2 bases from J, with 10 bases in between. Germline V gene sequence: CDR1 SGHTA, CDR2 FQGNSA. The CDR3, as DNA: TGTGCCAGCAGCCAGTATCCCCCCAAAAACATTCAGTACTTC. Translated, it gives CASSQYPPKNIQYF.

This clonotype was counted a few times. V usage is TRBV7-9 and J usage is TRBJ1-6; 10 bases are shared with TRBD1. J lost 9 bases, V lost 0 bases, and 8 bases had no gene match. The CDR3 sequence is 17 residues long. Germline assignment: CDR1 SEHNR and CDR2 FQNEAQ (reference sequence). CDR3 residues: CASSLAPTGTGVSPLHF. CDR3 in DNA: TGTGCCAGCAGCTTAGCTCCAACCGGGACAGGGGTTTCACCCCTCCACTTT.

The chain employs TRBV7-8 and TRBJ2-7; D may be TRBD1 or TRBD2 (5 bases each). There are 14 residues in the CDR3. Germline V gene lookup returns CDR1 SGHVS and CDR2 FQNEAQ. V dropped 4 bases and J dropped 3 bases, with 13 bases sitting between them. Written as DNA, the CDR3 is TGTGCCAGCAGCTCTGGGGACGGGAACTACGAGCAGTACGTC. It yields the protein CASSSGDGNYEQYV.

The chain links TRBV10-3 to TRBJ1-2; D gene unclear. Germline-derived CDR1 and CDR2 are ENHRY and SYGVKD. This CDR3 contains 15 residues. V was pared by 0 bases and J by 7 bases, with 15 bases between. CDR3 DNA sequence: TGTGCCATCAGTGAGTCCGAGGGCGCTGGATTTGGCTACACCTTC. Translated: CAISESEGAGFGYTF.

A single count supports this clonotype. V usage is TRBV18 and J usage is TRBJ1-1; D gene uncertain. Germline CDR1 KGHSH, CDR2 LQKENI. This CDR3 comprises 14 residues. V lost 3 bases and J lost 6, with 14 bases in between. CDR3 nucleotides: TGTGCCAGCTCACCGAACCAACTGGGGTCTGAAGCTTTCTTT. This codes for CASSPNQLGSEAFF.

This clonotype was seen ten or more times. This chain joins TRBV27 and TRBJ1-1; D is undetermined. Germline CDR1 is MNHEY and CDR2 is SMNVEV (reference sequence). The CDR3 has 13 residues. The ends were cut back, 1 base at V and 7 bases at J, with 10 bases in the middle. CDR3 nucleotides: TGTGCCAGCAGTTTATTGTGGGATAGTGAAGCTTTCTTT. As protein: CASSLLWDSEAFF.

The sample holds a few counts of this clonotype. This sequence joins TRBV6-6 and TRBJ1-5; TRBD1 matches at 7 bases. The CDR3 is 18 amino acids. Germline V gene sequence: CDR1 MNHNY, CDR2 SVGAGI (reference sequence). After removal of 5 bases from V and 0 bases from J, the junction contained 13 bases not matched to a gene. CDR3 region: CASSPMQGGIYSNQPQHF. The CDR3 bases are TGTGCCAGCAGTCCTATGCAGGGGGGGATATATAGCAATCAGCCCCAGCATTTT.

This clonotype was observed once. V and J are TRBV7-9 and TRBJ2-3; 13 bases align to TRBD2. The CDR3 spans 19 residues. CDR1 and CDR2 (germline): SEHNR, FQNEAQ (reference sequence). V gave up 5 bases and J gave up 2 bases; unmatched junction bases: 13. The CDR3 bases are TGTGCCAGCAGCATCGTCGGGGGACTAGCGGGGTCATCCACAGATACGCAGTATTTT. Its translation: CASSIVGGLAGSSTDTQYF.

The gene calls are TRBV19 and TRBJ1-5; 9 nucleotides line up with TRBD1. The CDR3 has 15 amino acids. Germline loops: CDR1 LNHDA, CDR2 SQIVND (reference sequence). J gave up 4 bases and V 3 bases, and 4 bases lay outside the gene matches. The CDR3 DNA sequence: TGTGCCAGTAGTATTACGGGACAGGGTAATCAGCCCCAGCATTTT. It specifies CASSITGQGNQPQHF.

This clonotype was picked up many times. This chain joins TRBV7-2 and TRBJ2-2; 14 positions match TRBD2. This CDR3 has 14 amino acids. Per germline, CDR1 SGHTA and CDR2 FQGNSA. The J segment lost 6 bases and the V segment lost 8 bases, leaving 2 bases of the junction unmatched. The CDR3 sequence is CASGTSGRSGELFF. The CDR3 DNA is TGTGCCAGCGGGACTAGCGGGAGATCCGGGGAGCTGTTTTTT.

This clonotype was detected only a few times. For the CDR3, the DNA is TGTGCCACCATCGGGCTAGATAGCAATCAGCCCCAGCATTTT. It translates to CATIGLDSNQPQHF. V and J are TRBV28 and TRBJ1-5; D is unresolved. CDR1 and CDR2 from the germline V gene are MDHEN and SYDVKM. The CDR3 consists of 14 residues. Trimming removed 10 bases at V and 0 bases at J, with 13 bases between.